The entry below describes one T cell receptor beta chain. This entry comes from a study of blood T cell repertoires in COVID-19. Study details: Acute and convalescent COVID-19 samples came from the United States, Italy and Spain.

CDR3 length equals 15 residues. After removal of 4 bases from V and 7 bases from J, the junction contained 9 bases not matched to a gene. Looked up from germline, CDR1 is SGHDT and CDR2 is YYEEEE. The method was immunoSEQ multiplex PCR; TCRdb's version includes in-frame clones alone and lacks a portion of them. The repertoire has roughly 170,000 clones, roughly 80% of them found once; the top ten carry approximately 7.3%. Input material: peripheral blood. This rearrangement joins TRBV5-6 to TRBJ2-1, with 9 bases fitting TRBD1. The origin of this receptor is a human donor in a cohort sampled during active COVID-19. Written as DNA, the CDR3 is TGTGCCAGCAGCGCAGGGACAGGGCACGGGAATGAGCAGTTCTTC. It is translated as CASSAGTGHGNEQFF. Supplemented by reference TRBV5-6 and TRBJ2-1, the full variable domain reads DAGVTQSPTHLIKTRGQQVTLRCSPKSGHDTVSWYQQALGQGPQFIFQYYEEEERQRGNFPDRFSGHQFPNYSSELNVNALLLGDSALYLCASSAGTGHGNEQFFGPGTRLTVL.